The 18 T cell receptor beta chains reported below all come from one sample, sequenced in a study of blood T cell repertoires in COVID-19. Clones were sequenced by immunoSEQ multiplex PCR, and TCRdb holds only the in-frame ones, with some missing. The profile shows 130,000 to 150,000 clones, approximately 86% of them singletons. Sample: peripheral blood. These TCRs come from a woman in her thirties or forties with active or convalescent COVID-19.

This chain links TRBV10-2 with TRBJ1-4, with 8 bases that match TRBD1. The CDR3 runs 14 residues. The V segment lost 5 bases and the J segment 7 bases; nucleotides outside the gene matches: 6. Germline assignment: CDR1 WSHSY and CDR2 SAAADI. The CDR3, as DNA: TGCGCCAGCAGTTACGACAGGGGTCGTGAAAAACTGTTTTTT. This codes for CASSYDRGREKLFF.

This chain links TRBV28 with TRBJ1-2, with TRBD1 matching 7 bases. The germline CDR1 and CDR2 sequences are MDHEN and SYDVKM. Trimming removed 5 bases from V and 2 bases from J; junction bases left unmatched: 8. The CDR3 consists of 15 residues. In DNA, the CDR3 is TGTGCCAGCAGTGGCGCCGGGGACAGAAACTATGGCTACACCTTC. It codes for CASSGAGDRNYGYTF.

The chain carries TRBV9 and TRBJ2-1, with 8 bases aligning to TRBD1. The V segment lost 1 base and the J segment 0 bases; nucleotides outside the gene matches: 3. The CDR3 spans 16 residues. Germline V lookup: CDR1 SGDLS, CDR2 YYNGEE. CDR3 region: CASSVTGGSSYNEQFF. CDR3 in DNA: TGTGCCAGCAGCGTAACAGGGGGTAGCTCCTACAATGAGCAGTTCTTC. Combining the CDR3 with reference TRBV9 and TRBJ2-1 gives the whole variable domain DSGVTQTPKHLITATGQRVTLRCSPRSGDLSVYWYQQSLDQGLQFLIQYYNGEERAKGNILERFSAQQFPDLHSELNLSSLELGDSALYFCASSVTGGSSYNEQFFGPGTRLTVL.

The chain combines TRBV3-1 (or the pseudogene TRBV3-2) with TRBJ1-1; possible D gene TRBD1, 6 bases. CDR1 is LGHDT, CDR2 YNNKEL, per germline (reference sequence). Trimming pared 1 base from V and 0 bases from J, leaving 6 bases between. The CDR3 is made up of 14 amino acids. Here the CDR3 DNA reads TGTGCCAGCAGCCAAGGGACAGTGAACACTGAAGCTTTCTTT. This translates into CASSQGTVNTEAFF.

The chain couples TRBV7-2 to TRBJ1-6, with 8 bases identical to TRBD1. Germline CDR1 and CDR2: SGHTA and FQGNSA. CDR3 length: 16 residues. V lost 0 bases and J lost 10; bases outside the gene matches: 8. Here the CDR3 reads CASSLALDRGNSPLHF. DNA of the CDR3: TGTGCCAGCAGCTTAGCGCTCGACAGGGGCAACTCACCCCTCCACTTT.

V is TRBV9 and J is TRBJ2-6; 7 bases are a match to TRBD2. Trimming at V came to 0 bases and at J to 0 bases, leaving 3 bases not matched to a gene. This CDR3 is 17 amino acids long. Germline-derived CDR1 and CDR2 are SGDLS and YYNGEE. CDR3 loop: CASSVVGRGSGANVLTF. The CDR3 coding sequence is TGTGCCAGCAGCGTAGTAGGGAGGGGCTCTGGGGCCAACGTCCTGACTTTC.

The V gene is TRBV2, the J gene TRBJ2-2, with 9 positions matching TRBD1. This CDR3 has 14 amino acids. Per germline, CDR1 SNHLY and CDR2 FYNNEI. Unmatched junction bases numbered 2, after V lost 8 bases and J lost 1 base. CDR3 region: CASRTGVNTGELFF. As DNA, the CDR3 is TGTGCCAGCCGGACAGGGGTGAACACCGGGGAGCTGTTTTTT.

The rearrangement uses TRBV7-2 and TRBJ2-7; D not resolved. Per germline, CDR1 SGHTA and CDR2 FQGNSA. Trimming removed 2 bases at V and 7 bases at J, with 15 bases between. CDR3 size: 14 residues. The CDR3 nucleotides are TGTGCCAGCAGCTTATCACATCATTTGCGGGAGCAGTACTTC. Translating gives CASSLSHHLREQYF.

V usage is TRBV6-5 and J usage is TRBJ1-2; 9 nucleotides match TRBD1. J gave up 7 bases and V 7 bases, and 13 bases lay outside the gene matches. The length of the CDR3 is 15 residues. Germline lookup yields CDR1 MNHEY and CDR2 SVGAGI. CDR3 coding DNA: TGTGCCAGCACACCGGACAGGGGTGACTTGCGTGGCTACACCTTC. Translation gives CASTPDRGDLRGYTF.

This clone was counted a few times. The CDR3 reads CASSPAHNQPQHF. DNA of the CDR3: TGTGCCAGCAGTCCCGCGCACAATCAGCCCCAGCATTTT. The chain joins TRBV12-3 or TRBV12-4 to TRBJ1-5; D gene uncertain. The CDR3 loop spans 13 amino acids. Trimming left V 5 bases short and J 3 bases short, with 8 bases between.

The chain links TRBV6-5 to TRBJ2-2; 8 bases map to TRBD2. CDR3 length: 15 residues. Germline V gene lookup returns CDR1 MNHEY and CDR2 SVGAGI. The ends lost 6 bases at V and 4 bases at J; junction bases unmatched: 7. The CDR3 bases are TGTGCCAGCAGGAGCGGGAGTCTGGGCACCGGGGAGCTGTTTTTT. Translating gives CASRSGSLGTGELFF.

The rearrangement links TRBV7-9 to TRBJ2-7; TRBD1 aligns across 7 bases. This CDR3 region has 13 residues. The V gene end was trimmed by 5 bases and the J gene end by 6 bases; junction bases not matched to a gene: 7. CDR1 and CDR2 from the germline V gene are SEHNR and FQNEAQ (reference sequence). As DNA, the CDR3 is TGTGCCAGCAGCGGCCGACAGGGCGGCGAGCAGTACTTC. It specifies CASSGRQGGEQYF.

The chain joins TRBV27 to TRBJ2-1; 12 bases line up with TRBD2. J lost 15 bases, V lost 0 bases, and 12 bases had no gene match. The germline V gene has CDR1 MNHEY and CDR2 SMNVEV (reference sequence). This CDR3 has 16 amino acids. DNA for the CDR3: TGTGCCAGCAGTTTATCGTTAGGACTAGCGGGACCTGGTGCGTTCTTC. It codes for CASSLSLGLAGPGAFF.

This clone has a count of ten or more. The chain couples TRBV5-1 to TRBJ1-1; TRBD1 agrees at 8 bases. This CDR3 comprises 16 residues. Germline V gene lookup returns CDR1 SGHRS and CDR2 YFSETQ. V gave up 0 bases and J gave up 3 bases; unmatched junction bases: 7. Written as DNA, the CDR3 is TGCGCCAGCAGCTTGGCCGATTACAGGGGGTACACTGAAGCTTTCTTT. It yields the protein CASSLADYRGYTEAFF.

The chain has TRBV28 and TRBJ1-1; possibly TRBD1 for D (6 bases). The CDR3 extends over 16 amino acids. Trimming removed 5 bases from V and 4 bases from J, with 20 bases in between. From germline, CDR1 is MDHEN and CDR2 SYDVKM. The CDR3 coding sequence is TGTGCCAGCAGTAGGGGGGGGATTCAAAGGAGCACTGAAGCTTTCTTT. Encoded protein: CASSRGGIQRSTEAFF.

The genes are TRBV19 and TRBJ2-3; TRBD1 is a possible D gene (6 bases). V lost 6 bases and J lost 2, with 12 bases in between. The CDR3 consists of 14 residues. Germline V lookup: CDR1 LNHDA, CDR2 SQIVND (reference sequence). CDR3 nucleotides: TGTGCCAGTAGCCTGGGGGCTGTCACAGATACGCAGTATTTT. It specifies CASSLGAVTDTQYF.

This sequence joins TRBV19 and TRBJ2-3; 10 bases map to TRBD2. This CDR3 spans 15 amino acids. With 7 bases clipped from V and 4 bases from J, the junction kept 8 bases outside the gene matches. Per the germline V gene, CDR1 is LNHDA and CDR2 is SQIVND (reference sequence). In DNA, the CDR3 is TGTGCCAGTACCCCCCAGCGGGGGGGTGCAGATACGCAGTATTTT. Translated, it gives CASTPQRGGADTQYF.

The V call is TRBV20-1, the J call TRBJ1-4; 7 bases map to TRBD1. With V trimmed by 5 bases and J by 15 bases, 9 bases remained unmatched. The CDR3 is 11 residues long. Per germline, CDR1 DFQATT and CDR2 SNEGSKA (reference sequence). CDR3 nucleotide sequence: TGCAGTGCTGTACACGGGACAGAGATGTTTTTT. Translating it yields CSAVHGTEMFF.